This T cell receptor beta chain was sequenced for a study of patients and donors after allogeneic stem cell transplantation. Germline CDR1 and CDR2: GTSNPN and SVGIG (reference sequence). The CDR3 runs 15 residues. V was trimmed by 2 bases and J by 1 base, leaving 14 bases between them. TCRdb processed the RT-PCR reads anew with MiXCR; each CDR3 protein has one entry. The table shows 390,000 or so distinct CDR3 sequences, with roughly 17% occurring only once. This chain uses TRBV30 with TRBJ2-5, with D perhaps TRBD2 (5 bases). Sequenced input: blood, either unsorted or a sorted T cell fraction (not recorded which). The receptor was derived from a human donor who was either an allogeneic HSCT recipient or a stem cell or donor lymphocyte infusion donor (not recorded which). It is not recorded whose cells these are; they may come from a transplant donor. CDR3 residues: CAWSTSGRAQETQYF. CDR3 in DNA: TGTGCCTGGAGTACCAGCGGACGGGCCCAAGAGACCCAGTACTTC. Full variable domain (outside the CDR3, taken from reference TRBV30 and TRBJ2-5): SQTIHQWPATLVQPVGSPLSLECTVEGTSNPNLYWYRQAAGRGLQLLFYSVGIGQISSEVPQNLSASRPQDRQFILSSKKLLLSDSGFYLCAWSTSGRAQETQYFGPGTRLLVL.